This is a list of T cell receptor beta chains from one sample in a study of T cells in Graves' hyperthyroidism and ophthalmopathy. MiXCR was run by TCRdb on the multiplex PCR reads, yielding one entry per CDR3 protein. The data show over 500,000 distinct CDR3 sequences, with 17% seen just once and roughly 15% held by the top ten. The sequenced material came from blood. Receptor source: a woman between 18 and 29 years old with Graves' ophthalmopathy. Each CDR3 is given without its conserved first and last residue.

J gene	V gene	CDR3 protein
TRBJ2-3	TRBV12-3/TRBV12-4	ASSALLFWDTQY
TRBJ1-1	TRBV5-6	ASSAGQEGNTEAF
TRBJ2-1	TRBV2	ASSRDSGSYNEQF
TRBJ2-7	TRBV24-1	ATSDSSRGPWQY
TRBJ2-2	TRBV5-6	ASSFDRGRDGELF
TRBJ2-1	TRBV13	ASSLGLGGSYNEQF
TRBJ2-1	TRBV2	ASSSQGRYNEQF
TRBJ1-3	TRBV27	ASTSLIQGAGNTIY
TRBJ2-5	TRBV7-2	ASSWGLAVKETQY
TRBJ2-1	TRBV4-3	ASSQDGTSGLVNEQF
TRBJ1-1	TRBV2	ASDSVQNTEAF
TRBJ2-7	TRBV12-3/TRBV12-4	ASSPTGYEQY
TRBJ1-1	TRBV12-3/TRBV12-4	ASSLALGGRAF
TRBJ1-1	TRBV19	ASSPTGGEDTEAF
TRBJ2-1	TRBV29-1	SGVGLAGLNEQF
TRBJ1-5	TRBV30	AWGLRGIQPQH
TRBJ2-1	TRBV5-1	ASSSSPLAAGTNEQF
TRBJ2-2	TRBV19	ASTWTGVNIGELF
TRBJ2-1	TRBV9	ASSVGPPETSGGTNEQF
TRBJ2-2	TRBV6-1	ASHGTANTGELF
TRBJ2-5	TRBV15	ATSRELAEQETQY
TRBJ1-2	TRBV3-1	ASSQQGARTNYGYT
TRBJ1-5	TRBV30	AWSDTGESQPQH
TRBJ1-6	TRBV7-8	ASSFRQGNSPLH
TRBJ1-2	TRBV5-6	ASSFGVWHDYGYT
TRBJ2-3	TRBV3-1	ASSRDGQGTDTQY
TRBJ1-4	TRBV3-1	ASSQQPQGGEKLF
TRBJ2-7	TRBV12-3/TRBV12-4	ASSLRSYEQY
TRBJ1-2	TRBV28	ASRVTGDSGYT
TRBJ1-4	TRBV6-6	ASSYAGARREKLF
TRBJ2-3	TRBV4-1	ASSQDGLAGDTQY
TRBJ2-2	TRBV3-1	ASGRGTVGELF
TRBJ1-3	TRBV9	ASSARQESPGNTIY
TRBJ2-3	TRBV20-1	SASGLAGVTFTDTQY
TRBJ2-7	TRBV20-1	SARDSKEQY
TRBJ2-5	TRBV2	ASSSPGPQGGETQY
TRBJ2-5	TRBV28	ASSPRFGPKQETQY
TRBJ2-6	TRBV29-1	SGITGNSGANVLT
TRBJ2-5	TRBV11-2	ASSPRLGEETQY
TRBJ1-4	TRBV4-1	ASSQATGDNEKLF
TRBJ1-1	TRBV19	ASFEYRERNTEAF
TRBJ1-1	TRBV15	ATSRAGGLDTEAF
TRBJ2-6	TRBV27	ASRTGGGSGANVLT
TRBJ2-1	TRBV7-3	ASSASGGSGNEQF
TRBJ2-3	TRBV5-1	ASSLERGYTDTQY